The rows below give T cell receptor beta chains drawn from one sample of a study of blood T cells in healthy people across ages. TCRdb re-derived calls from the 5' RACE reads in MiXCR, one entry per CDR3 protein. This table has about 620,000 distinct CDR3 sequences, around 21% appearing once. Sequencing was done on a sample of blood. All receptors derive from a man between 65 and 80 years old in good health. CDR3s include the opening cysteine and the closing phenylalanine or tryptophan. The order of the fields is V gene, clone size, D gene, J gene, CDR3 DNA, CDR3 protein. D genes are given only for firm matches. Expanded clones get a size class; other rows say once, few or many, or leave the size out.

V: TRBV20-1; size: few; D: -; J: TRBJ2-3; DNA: TGCAGTGCCCCGTCAGGACGGGGATACACAGATACGCAGTATTTT; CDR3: CSAPSGRGYTDTQYF
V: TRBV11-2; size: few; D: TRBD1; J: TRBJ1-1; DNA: TGTGCCAGCACTTCACGGACAGGGGTGGCTGAAGCTTTCTTT; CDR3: CASTSRTGVAEAFF
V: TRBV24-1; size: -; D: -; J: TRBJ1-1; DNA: TGTGCCACCAGTGATTTGCTTGGAGCTGAAGCTCTCTTT; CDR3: CATSDLLGAEALF
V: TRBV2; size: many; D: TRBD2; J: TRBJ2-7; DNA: TGTGCCAGCGGACTAGCGGGAGGCTCCTACGAGCAGTACTTC; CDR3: CASGLAGGSYEQYF
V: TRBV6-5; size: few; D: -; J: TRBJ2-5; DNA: TGTGCCAGCAGTTACTCCCAGGGAGGAAAAGAGACCCAGTACTTC; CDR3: CASSYSQGGKETQYF
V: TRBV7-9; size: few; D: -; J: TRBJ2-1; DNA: TGTGCCAGCAGCTTAGATCCAGGCCCCTACAATGAGCAGTTCTTC; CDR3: CASSLDPGPYNEQFF
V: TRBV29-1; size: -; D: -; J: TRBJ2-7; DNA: TGCAGCGTTGAAGATCTCGGCGAGCAGTACTTC; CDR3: CSVEDLGEQYF
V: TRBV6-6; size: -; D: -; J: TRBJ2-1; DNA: TGTGCCAGCAGTTACTTTAGCGGCAGCTCCTACAATGAGCAGTTCTTC; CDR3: CASSYFSGSSYNEQFF
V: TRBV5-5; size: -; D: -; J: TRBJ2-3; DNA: TGTGCCAGCAGCTTGCGGGGAGACATAGATACGCAGTATTTT; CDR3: CASSLRGDIDTQYF
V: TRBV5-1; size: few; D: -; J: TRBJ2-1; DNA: TGCGCCAGCAGACCCAGTGGGGCCAATGAGCAGTTCTTC; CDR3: CASRPSGANEQFF
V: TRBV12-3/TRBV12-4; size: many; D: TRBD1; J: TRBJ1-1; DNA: TGTGCCAGCAGTTCGGGGACAGCAGCCACTGAAGCTTTCTTT; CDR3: CASSSGTAATEAFF
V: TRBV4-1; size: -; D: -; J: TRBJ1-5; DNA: TGCGCCAGCAGCCAAACCGGAGAGCATAGGGGGACAACGTTATTGATGAGCAATCAGCCCCAGCATTTT; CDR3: CASSQTGEHRGTTLLMSNQPQHF
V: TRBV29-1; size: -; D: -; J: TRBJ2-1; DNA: TGCAGCGTTGAAGATCCGGTAGCTAACAATGAGCAGTTCTTC; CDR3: CSVEDPVANNEQFF
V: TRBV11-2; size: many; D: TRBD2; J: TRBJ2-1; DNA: TGTGCCAGCAGCCTGGGGCTAGCGGCTATCAATGAGCAGTTCTTC; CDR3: CASSLGLAAINEQFF
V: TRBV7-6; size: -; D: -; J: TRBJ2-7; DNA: TGTGCCAGCAGCCTCCAGATTTTTAACGAGCAGTACTTC; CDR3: CASSLQIFNEQYF
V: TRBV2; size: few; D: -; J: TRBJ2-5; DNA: TGTGCCAGCCGGCGGACTCAAGAGACCCAGTACTTC; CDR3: CASRRTQETQYF
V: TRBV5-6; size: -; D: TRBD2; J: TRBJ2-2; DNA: TGTGCCAGCAGCTTGGCAGCGGGAGTAGGAACCGGGGAGCTGTTTTTT; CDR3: CASSLAAGVGTGELFF
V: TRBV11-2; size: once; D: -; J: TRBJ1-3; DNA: TGTGCCAGCAGCTACCGACTGAACTCTGGAAACACCATATATTTT; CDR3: CASSYRLNSGNTIYF
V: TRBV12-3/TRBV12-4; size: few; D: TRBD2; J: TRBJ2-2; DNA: TGTGCCAGCAGTTTCAGACTAGCGGAGAACACCGGGGAGCTGTTTTTT; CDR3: CASSFRLAENTGELFF
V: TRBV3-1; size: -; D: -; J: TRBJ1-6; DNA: TGTGCCAGCAGCCAAGGCGATTTCGGGGGCAATTCACCCCTCCACTTT; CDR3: CASSQGDFGGNSPLHF
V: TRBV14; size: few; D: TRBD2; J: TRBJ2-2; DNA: TGTGCCAGCAGCGGTAGCGGGAAGCCGGAGCTGTTTTTT; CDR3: CASSGSGKPELFF
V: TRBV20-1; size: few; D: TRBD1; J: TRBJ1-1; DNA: TGCAGTGCTAGAGGGCGCGGGACAGGGAGGACTGAAGCTTTCTTT; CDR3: CSARGRGTGRTEAFF
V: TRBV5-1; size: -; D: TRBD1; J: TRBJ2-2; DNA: TGCGCCACCGGACCCGGACAGGGGGACACCGGGGAGCTGTTTTTT; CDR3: CATGPGQGDTGELFF
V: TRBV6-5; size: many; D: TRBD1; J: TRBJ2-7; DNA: TGTGCCAGCAGTTACAAGCCGGGACAGCTCTACGAGCAGTACTTC; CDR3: CASSYKPGQLYEQYF
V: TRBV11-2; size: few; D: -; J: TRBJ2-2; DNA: TGTGCCAGCAGCCTAAATTTCGGGCCTAAAAACGGGGAGCTGTTTTTT; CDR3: CASSLNFGPKNGELFF
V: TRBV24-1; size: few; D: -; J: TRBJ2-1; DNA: TGTGCCACCAGTGACCCTCATTGGAGCTCCTACAATGAGCAGTTCTTC; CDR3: CATSDPHWSSYNEQFF
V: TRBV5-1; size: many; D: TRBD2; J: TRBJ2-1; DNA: TGCGCCAGCAGATACGGGAGGGTTGATGAGCAGTTCTTC; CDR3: CASRYGRVDEQFF
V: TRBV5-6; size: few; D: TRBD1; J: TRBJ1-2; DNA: TGTGCCAGCAGCGGGGCAGGGGGCGCAGGCTACACCTTC; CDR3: CASSGAGGAGYTF
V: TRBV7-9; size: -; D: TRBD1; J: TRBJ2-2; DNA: TGTGCCAGCAGCTTAGAGTCGGGACAGGGGAACACCGGGGAGCTGTTTTTT; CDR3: CASSLESGQGNTGELFF
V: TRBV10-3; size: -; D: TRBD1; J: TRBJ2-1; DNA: TGTGCCGCCAGGGACAGCTCAGACAATGAGCAGTTCTTC; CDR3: CAARDSSDNEQFF
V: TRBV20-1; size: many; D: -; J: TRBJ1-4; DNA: TGCAGCGCGGACCGGGGAAATGAAAAACTGTTTTTT; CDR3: CSADRGNEKLFF
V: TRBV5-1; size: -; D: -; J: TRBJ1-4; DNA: TGCGCCAGCAGCTTGGAAGCGGCGACTAATGAAAAACTGTTTTTT; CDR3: CASSLEAATNEKLFF
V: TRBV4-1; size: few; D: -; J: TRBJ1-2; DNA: TGCGCCAGCAGCCCCTTCTCCCCTCGCCGGAGGGATGATGGCTACACCTTC; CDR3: CASSPFSPRRRDDGYTF
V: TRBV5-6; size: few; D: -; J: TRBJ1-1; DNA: TGTGCCAGCAGTCTTGGGGGGGCGACGAACACTGAAGCTTTCTTT; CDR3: CASSLGGATNTEAFF
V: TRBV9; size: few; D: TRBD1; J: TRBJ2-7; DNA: TGTGCCAGCACCTATGTCCCCAGGGGGACCTCCTACGAGCAGTACTTC; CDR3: CASTYVPRGTSYEQYF
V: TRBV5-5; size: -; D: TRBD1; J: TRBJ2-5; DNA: TGTGCCAGCAGCACACGACCCGGGACAGGGGAAAAAAAAGAGACCCAGTACTTC; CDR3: CASSTRPGTGEKKETQYF
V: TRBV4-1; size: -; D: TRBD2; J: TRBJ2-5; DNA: TGCGCCAGCAGCCAGAGCTTCGGTAGCGGGGAATCTCAAGAGACCCAGTACTTC; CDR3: CASSQSFGSGESQETQYF
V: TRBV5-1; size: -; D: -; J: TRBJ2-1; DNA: TGCGCCAGCAGCTTGGGGACGAGTCCGTTCAATGAGCAGTTCTTC; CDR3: CASSLGTSPFNEQFF
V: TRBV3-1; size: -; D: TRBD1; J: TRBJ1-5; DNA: TGTGCCAGCAGCGAGACAGGGACAACGAATCAGCCCCAGCATTTT; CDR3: CASSETGTTNQPQHF
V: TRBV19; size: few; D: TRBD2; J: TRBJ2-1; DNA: TGTGCCAGTACTCGTTCGCGGGAGCGCTACAATGAGCAGTTCTTC; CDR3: CASTRSRERYNEQFF
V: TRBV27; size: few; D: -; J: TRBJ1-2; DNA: TGTGCCAGCAGTTTATCAACAGGCGCCTATGGCTACACCTTC; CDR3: CASSLSTGAYGYTF
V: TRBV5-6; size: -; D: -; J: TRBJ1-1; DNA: TGTGCCAGCAGCGGCCCCCGGGCGGGGACTGAAGCTTTCTTT; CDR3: CASSGPRAGTEAFF
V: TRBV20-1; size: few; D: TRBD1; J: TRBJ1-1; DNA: TGCAGTGCTAGGAGTTTGACAGGGGGCGGTTTCGCTGAAGCTTTCTTT; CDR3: CSARSLTGGGFAEAFF
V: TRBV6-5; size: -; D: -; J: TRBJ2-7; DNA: TGTGCCAGCAGTTACTTTCGAGGGGGTTACGAGCAGTACTTC; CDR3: CASSYFRGGYEQYF
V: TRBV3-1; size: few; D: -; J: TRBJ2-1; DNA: TGTGCCAGCAGCGGGAGGGGGTCCTACAATGAGCAGTTCTTC; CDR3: CASSGRGSYNEQFF